The 10 T cell receptor beta chains in this list originate from one sample, sequenced in a study of OX40 agonist ivuxolimab in advanced cancers. Library preparation employed the immunoSEQ multiplex PCR assay. TCRdb limited this immuneACCESS table to in-frame rearrangements with V and J called. A share of clones is missing; checked studies link under half to unresolved V genes, and the rest is unexplained. The sample table contains about 88,000 clones; only one count was recorded for approximately 85% of them. The ten most abundant clones make up around 4% of the sample. The starting material was CD4+ or CD8+ T cells sorted from blood, obtained in a trial of the OX40 agonist ivuxolimab. Receptor source: an adult with an advanced solid tumor such as melanoma, head and neck, liver or kidney cancer.

This chain uses TRBV16 with TRBJ2-7; D may be TRBD1 (6 bases). The CDR3 runs to 14 residues. Trimming stripped 2 bases from V and 5 bases from J, with 13 bases between. Germline CDR1 KGHSY, CDR2 FQNENV. The CDR3 sequence is CASSQLTGFNEQYF. The CDR3 DNA reads TGTGCCAGCAGCCAACTGACAGGTTTCAACGAGCAGTACTTC.

This chain uses TRBV9 with TRBJ2-3; the D is unclear. CDR1 is SGDLS, CDR2 YYNGEE, per germline. The V end was cut by 3 bases, the J end by 1 base, with 15 bases between. The CDR3 runs to 16 residues. The CDR3 region is CASSERSVFGTDTQYF. The DNA for the CDR3 is TGTGCCAGCAGCGAGAGAAGCGTTTTCGGCACAGATACGCAGTATTTT.

The V and J genes are TRBV2 and TRBJ2-5; D is unclear. The V end was cut by 2 bases, the J end by 7 bases, with 5 bases between. Germline-derived CDR1 and CDR2 are SNHLY and FYNNEI. This CDR3 comprises 11 residues. Here the CDR3 reads CASSEKGTQYF. The CDR3 region has the DNA TGTGCCAGCAGTGAAAAAGGGACCCAGTACTTC.

This clone came up a few times. The CDR3 coding sequence is TGTGCCAGCAGCCGCTGGAGCTACGAGCAGTACTTC. This codes for CASSRWSYEQYF. The chain links TRBV11-2 to TRBJ2-7, with D uncertain. This CDR3 has 12 amino acids. V lost 5 bases to trimming and J lost 3 bases, with 8 bases between them. Germline V gives CDR1 SGHAT, CDR2 FQNNGV.

This clone was counted a few times. This chain uses TRBV2 with TRBJ1-1; no firm D call. V lost 6 bases to trimming and J lost 1 base, with 15 bases between them. The CDR3 is 15 amino acids. Germline V gene data show CDR1 as SNHLY and CDR2 as FYNNEI. The CDR3: CASRAKLTKNTEAFF. The CDR3 nucleotides read TGTGCCAGCAGGGCCAAGCTCACAAAGAACACTGAAGCTTTCTTT.

The rearrangement links TRBV6-1 to TRBJ2-1; D remains unclear. Germline V gene lookup returns CDR1 MNHNS and CDR2 SASEGT. Trimming pared 2 bases from V and 8 bases from J, leaving 13 bases between. The CDR3 contains 14 residues. The CDR3: CASSEMYSDDEQFF. CDR3 nucleotide sequence: TGTGCCAGCAGTGAAATGTACAGCGATGATGAGCAGTTCTTC.

The sample holds one count of this clone. The V gene is TRBV28, the J gene TRBJ1-2; D uncertain. V was cut by 2 bases and J by 2 bases, with 6 bases left in between. This CDR3 has 13 residues. Germline CDR1 is MDHEN and CDR2 is SYDVKM. The CDR3 here is CASSLTENYGYTF. For the CDR3, the DNA is TGTGCCAGCAGTTTAACGGAAAACTATGGCTACACCTTC.

J is TRBJ2-3 and V is TRBV27; TRBD2 might be the D (5 bases). This CDR3 comprises 12 residues. V shed 3 bases and J shed 6 bases, with 7 bases lying between them. In germline, CDR1 is MNHEY, CDR2 SMNVEV (reference sequence). The CDR3 sequence: CASSFTRDTQYF. CDR3 in DNA: TGTGCCAGCAGTTTCACTAGGGATACGCAGTATTTT.

The genes are TRBV5-1 and TRBJ2-1; TRBD2 agrees at 7 bases. Losses at the gene ends were 5 bases for V and 3 bases for J; bases not matched to a gene: 8. This CDR3 spans 15 amino acids. Germline lookup yields CDR1 SGHRS and CDR2 YFSETQ. In DNA, the CDR3 is TGCGCCAGCAGGTTGAGCGGGAACAACTACAATGAGCAGTTCTTC. Translation: CASRLSGNNYNEQFF.

This clone was observed a single time. This rearrangement joins TRBV27 to TRBJ2-5, with a weak D call TRBD2 (6 bases). The J call is in doubt because the DNA end fits TRBJ2-7 better. The CDR3 runs to 13 residues. Germline CDR1 reads MNHEY; CDR2 reads SMNVEV (reference sequence). CDR3 residues: CASTRGKGYEQYF. DNA for the CDR3: TGTGCCAGCACCCGGGGGAAGGGGTACGAGCAGTACTTC.